This TCR beta chain is from a study of B cell selection in AIRE deficiency. Sorted regulatory T cells were CD4-positive, CD25-high and CD127-low or negative. As processed by the authors: Pooled Tregs gave some 61,000 patient and approximately 1x10^5 donor TCRbeta sequences. Here immunoSEQ multiplex PCR was the method, and the copy in TCRdb shows in-frame clones only, minus some. That table supplies the V and J calls and clone size; D and trimming were determined from the DNA. The sample consists of under 20,000 clones, more than 85% of them appearing once. The CDR3 is 17 amino acids. This rearrangement joins TRBV21-1 to TRBJ2-7; the D segment call TRBD2 is taken from the table without a DNA check. TRBV21-1 is annotated as a pseudogene. The TCR originated in a human donor in good health. Sequenced sample: CD4+CD25+ Tregs sorted from PBMCs. The CDR3 coding sequence is TGTGCCAGCAGCAAAGGGACCTCACTAGCGGGAGGGGACGAGCAGTACTTC. Protein sequence: CASSKGTSLAGGDEQYF.